What follows are 2 T cell receptor beta chains derived from one specimen sequenced in a study of cytomegalovirus exposure and HLA in healthy donors. Primers for the PCR totalled 60 Vbeta and 13 Jbeta. Profiling relied on immunoSEQ multiplex PCR, and the TCRdb table lists in-frame clones only, not all of them. Among about 130,000 clones listed, 70% to 80% were seen once. The source material was PBMCs. The receptors come from a human donor in good health.

The chain links TRBV28 to TRBJ1-2; 7 positions agree with TRBD1. Germline values: CDR1 MDHEN, CDR2 SYDVKM. The V segment lost 6 bases and the J segment 2 bases; nucleotides outside the gene matches: 3. The CDR3 is 13 residues long. The CDR3 loop reads CASRPGQNYGYTF. For the CDR3, the DNA is TGTGCCAGCAGACCGGGACAGAACTATGGCTACACCTTC.

This rearrangement joins TRBV19 to TRBJ1-1; D may be TRBD1 (5 bases). CDR3 length: 14 residues. V lost 7 bases to trimming and J lost 5 bases, with 17 bases between them. Per germline, CDR1 LNHDA and CDR2 SQIVND (reference sequence). CDR3 loop: CASMQGIIVTEAFF. The CDR3 DNA sequence: TGTGCCAGTATGCAGGGAATTATAGTGACTGAAGCTTTCTTT.